This T cell receptor (beta chain) was obtained from a study of blood T cell repertoires in COVID-19. The wider study: T cells, B-cell-depleted T cells, or PBMCs supplied cDNA or gDNA.

Authors' analysis steps: For nucleated cells, counts were estimated from reference gene primer amplification. The repertoire was sequenced with immunoSEQ multiplex PCR; TCRdb's copy has only in-frame clones and lacks some. V and J calls plus clone size are reproduced from that table; the DNA served to infer D and trimming. The data hold approximately 320,000 clones, with around 90% observed a single time. Participants were aged about 18 to 89 years, lived in under 30 US areas, and enrolled virtually. For recovered donors of Cohort 3, there were two negative PCRs, clearance, or symptom resolution. The germline CDR1 and CDR2 sequences are SGHDT and YYEEEE. CDR3 length: 18 amino acids. The V and J ends lost 4 bases and 0 bases respectively, with 19 bases between them.

The sequencing input was PBMCs or T cells enriched from blood (not recorded which). This TCR derives from a woman aged 18-29 years who had recovered from COVID-19. The J gene is TRBJ1-4, the V gene TRBV5-6; perhaps TRBD1 as D (5 bases). The CDR3 nucleotides read TGTGCCAGCAGCGGGGGACTACGTAGGGGAACAACTAATGAAAAACTGTTTTTT. Translation gives CASSGGLRRGTTNEKLFF. The full variable domain, completed using reference TRBV5-6 and TRBJ1-4, is DAGVTQSPTHLIKTRGQQVTLRCSPKSGHDTVSWYQQALGQGPQFIFQYYEEEERQRGNFPDRFSGHQFPNYSSELNVNALLLGDSALYLCASSGGLRRGTTNEKLFFGSGTQLSVL.